The clone carrying this T cell receptor (beta chain) was counted a few times. The entry originates in a study of T-cell memory formation after mild COVID-19. V lost 8 bases and J lost 2, with 16 bases in between. The CDR3 contains 15 residues. TCRdb recomputed calls from the 5' RACE reads with MiXCR, one row per CDR3 protein. The sample includes 550,000 to 700,000 distinct CDR3 sequences, 18% of them seen just once. Sequenced material: PBMCs or a T cell subset sorted from them (not recorded which). The receptor was isolated from an adult woman who had mild COVID-19 (a few samples of this study predate the infection). Cell type and time point are not known. The chain joins TRBV12-3 or TRBV12-4 to TRBJ1-5; unclear D gene. CDR3 region: CASLITHAGNQPQHF. CDR3 nucleotide sequence: TGTGCCAGCCTGATTACACACGCGGGCAATCAGCCCCAGCATTTT.